One sample yielded the 14 T cell receptor beta chains listed below, sequenced in a study of spatial heterogeneity in lung cancer. Which antigens these TCRs recognize remains unknown. TCRdb ran MiXCR on the 5' RACE reads and lists one entry per CDR3 protein. The sample consists of 3,200 or so distinct CDR3 sequences, 5.9% of them appearing once. General study points: Mutation counts in tumors were tracked by counts of expanded intratumoral alpha and beta TCRs.

The sample's time point: sample taken at primary tumor resection. The sequencing used lung tumor tissue, collected at surgery. The receptors were gathered from a male donor with early-stage non-small cell lung cancer.

By sample share, this clonotype is medium-sized (0.01 to 0.1%). The chain carries TRBV19 and TRBJ2-1; 9 bases fit TRBD1. CDR3 length: 15 amino acids. Per germline, CDR1 LNHDA and CDR2 SQIVND (reference sequence). V dropped 2 bases and J dropped 2; count of bases not matched to a gene: 1. The CDR3 region has the DNA TGTGCCAGTAGTATAACAGGGGGCGCCTACAATGAGCAGTTCTTC. Protein product: CASSITGGAYNEQFF.

In this sample, this clonotype turned up many times. The chain couples TRBV29-1 to TRBJ2-7; no reliable D call. The CDR3 has 13 residues. V lost 4 bases and J 2 bases, leaving 12 bases between the germline ends. The germline V gene encodes CDR1 SQVTM and CDR2 ANQGSEA. The CDR3 region has the DNA TGCAGCGTTGCCTCGCCCACGACCTACGAGCAGTACTTC. Its protein product is CSVASPTTYEQYF.

In its sample, this clonotype is medium-sized. The chain links TRBV24-1 to TRBJ2-1, with D perhaps given as TRBD1 or TRBD2 (5 bases each). Germline CDR1 KGHDR, CDR2 SFDVKD. The CDR3 loop spans 13 amino acids. Trimming removed 5 bases from V and 8 bases from J, with 12 bases in between. The CDR3 protein is CATSVDGADEQFF. CDR3 bases: TGTGCCACCAGTGTCGACGGGGCGGATGAGCAGTTCTTC.

This clonotype is medium-sized in the sample. CDR3 in amino acids: CASIRLSGEREQYF. In DNA, the CDR3 is TGTGCCAGCATCAGACTTTCGGGGGAGCGCGAGCAGTACTTC. The chain employs TRBV2 and TRBJ2-7, with D maybe TRBD2 (6 bases). Germline V gene data show CDR1 as SNHLY and CDR2 as FYNNEI. The CDR3 has 14 amino acids. V lost 7 bases and J 6 bases, leaving 19 bases between the germline ends.

In its sample, this clonotype ranks as medium-sized. The CDR3 protein is CASSSLAGGRGHTQYF. The CDR3 nucleotides read TGTGCCAGCAGCTCACTAGCGGGGGGAAGAGGTCATACGCAGTATTTT. The V and J genes are TRBV11-2 and TRBJ2-3, with TRBD2 identical over 12 bases. Germline V CDR1 and CDR2: SGHAT, FQNNGV. This CDR3 has 16 residues. V shed 4 bases and J 7 bases; nucleotides not matched to a gene: 9.

In its sample, this clonotype ranks as medium-sized. The chain employs TRBV10-3 and TRBJ2-1; 9 bases match TRBD1. V dropped 0 bases and J dropped 0; count of bases not matched to a gene: 3. Germline V gene sequence: CDR1 ENHRY, CDR2 SYGVKD. There are 17 residues in the CDR3. DNA of the CDR3: TGTGCCATCAGTGAGTCGACAGGGGGAGACTCCTACAATGAGCAGTTCTTC. This translates into CAISESTGGDSYNEQFF.

By sample share, this clonotype is medium-sized (0.01 to 0.1%). This CDR3 is CASSGDSYGYTF. In DNA, the CDR3 is TGTGCCAGCAGCGGAGACAGCTATGGCTACACCTTC. This chain connects TRBV6-1 to TRBJ1-2, with D maybe TRBD1 (5 bases). V was pared by 6 bases and J by 4 bases, with 9 bases between. CDR1 MNHNS and CDR2 SASEGT come from the germline V gene. The CDR3 has 12 residues.

Of note for this clonotype: A read error may explain this, as a much larger clone is one base away. The chain combines TRBV4-1 with TRBJ1-1; D is uncertain. CDR1 MGHRA and CDR2 YSYEKL come from the germline V gene. This CDR3 is 14 amino acids long. The DNA of the CDR3 is TGCGCCAGCAGCCATCGTGCGGCGAACACTGATGCTTTCTTT. The encoded protein is CASSHRAANTDAFF.

This clonotype was seen many times. The V and J genes are TRBV3-1 and TRBJ2-7; TRBD1 is a possible D gene (6 bases). V was pared by 11 bases and J by 2 bases, with 13 bases between. The CDR3 has 12 amino acids. CDR1 and CDR2 from the germline V gene are LGHDT and YNNKEL (reference sequence). CDR3 in DNA: TGTGCCTCAGGGGTCCGCCCCTACGAGCAGTACTTC. Its protein is CASGVRPYEQYF.

The V gene is TRBV24-1, the J gene TRBJ2-3; TRBD1 might be the D (5 bases). CDR1 KGHDR and CDR2 SFDVKD come from the germline V gene. The CDR3 loop spans 14 amino acids. The ends were cut back, 3 bases at V and 3 bases at J, with 9 bases in the middle. CDR3 DNA: TGTGCCACCAGTGATCGCAGGGTTACAGATACGCAGTATTTT. Translating it yields CATSDRRVTDTQYF.

This clonotype ranks as medium-sized. V gene TRBV5-1 combines with J gene TRBJ1-3; 10 bases are a match to TRBD1. With 4 bases clipped from V and 2 bases from J, the junction kept 3 bases outside the gene matches. The CDR3 sequence is 15 residues long. From germline, CDR1 is SGHRS and CDR2 YFSETQ. The CDR3 DNA reads as TGCGCCAGCAGCCGGACAGGGGGGACTGGAAACACCATATATTTT. It encodes CASSRTGGTGNTIYF. Looking up the rest from reference TRBV5-1 and TRBJ1-3 gives the full variable domain: KAGVTQTPRYLIKTRGQQVTLSCSPISGHRSVSWYQQTPGQGLQFLFEYFSETQRNKGNFPGRFSGRQFSNSRSEMNVSTLELGDSALYLCASSRTGGTGNTIYFGEGSWLTVV.

V usage is TRBV5-1 and J usage is TRBJ2-5; the D gene is possibly TRBD2 (6 bases). The CDR3 is 15 amino acids. V was cut by 0 bases and J by 4 bases, with 13 bases left in between. Per the germline V gene, CDR1 is SGHRS and CDR2 is YFSETQ. CDR3 sequence: CASSLEPGLAETQYF. CDR3 DNA: TGCGCCAGCAGCTTGGAACCGGGACTCGCAGAGACCCAGTACTTC.

By share, this clonotype ranks as medium-sized. The V gene is TRBV20-1, the J gene TRBJ2-3, with D maybe TRBD1 (5 bases). This CDR3 has 15 residues. Germline V lookup: CDR1 DFQATT, CDR2 SNEGSKA (reference sequence). Trimming took 3 bases from V and 4 from J, leaving 17 bases between them. The CDR3 is CSASAGIDGADTQYF. The DNA of the CDR3 is TGCAGTGCTAGTGCAGGGATTGACGGAGCAGATACGCAGTATTTT.

In this sample, this clonotype turned up many times. The chain joins TRBV20-1 to TRBJ2-1; possibly TRBD2 for D (6 bases). The CDR3 is 12 residues long. Trimming removed 1 base at V and 6 bases at J, with 7 bases between. From germline, CDR1 is DFQATT and CDR2 SNEGSKA (reference sequence). CDR3 DNA: TGCAGTGCTAGAGGCGGGGTCAATGAGCAGTTCTTC. Its protein product is CSARGGVNEQFF.